A single sample is the source of the 9 T cell receptor beta chains below, sequenced in a study of T cell responses to AZD1222 COVID-19 vaccine. TCRdb's copy holds only in-frame clones and misses some; the assay was immunoSEQ multiplex PCR. The profile covers 100,000 to 150,000 clones, with 70% to 90% appearing a single time and more than 9% taken by the ten largest. The sequences come from peripheral blood, collected on day 0 of AZD1222 vaccination. These receptors originate from an adult in good health.

The rearrangement uses TRBV6-2 or TRBV6-3 and TRBJ1-1; TRBD1 matches 9 bases. Germline lookup yields CDR1 MNHEY and CDR2 SVGEGT. CDR3 length: 15 amino acids. V was clipped by 5 bases and J by 5 bases; unmatched bases: 9. The CDR3 sequence is CASSRNRGLWTEAFF. CDR3 DNA: TGTGCCAGCAGTCGGAACAGGGGGCTATGGACTGAAGCTTTCTTT.

To note about this clone: The same CDR3 is also encoded by other DNA sequences in this sample. The rearrangement joins TRBV18 to TRBJ2-3; D is unresolved. Trimming left V 0 bases short and J 0 bases short, with 1 base between. CDR1 KGHSH and CDR2 LQKENI come from the germline V gene. The CDR3 loop spans 13 amino acids. The CDR3 DNA sequence: TGTGCCAGCTCACCACCAAGCACAGATACGCAGTATTTT. It specifies CASSPPSTDTQYF.

The J gene is TRBJ2-7, the V gene TRBV4-2; TRBD2 aligns across 13 bases. The V gene's germline CDR1 is LGHNA and CDR2 YNFKEQ. The CDR3 is made up of 15 amino acids. J gave up 6 bases and V 2 bases, and 4 bases lay outside the gene matches. CDR3 amino acids: CASSQLGTSGVEQYF. The CDR3 nucleotides are TGTGCCAGCAGCCAACTCGGGACTAGCGGGGTCGAGCAGTACTTC.

The chain recombines TRBV3-1 (or the pseudogene TRBV3-2) with TRBJ1-1; perhaps TRBD1 as D (6 bases). V lost 4 bases and J 5 bases, leaving 11 bases between the germline ends. Germline values: CDR1 LGHDT, CDR2 YNNKEL (reference sequence). The CDR3 is 13 residues long. In DNA form, the CDR3 reads TGTGCCAGCAGCCTTTACAGGGAAACTGAAGCTTTCTTT. Protein sequence: CASSLYRETEAFF.

This chain links TRBV10-2 with TRBJ1-1, with TRBD1 as a possible D gene (5 bases). The CDR3 contains 10 residues. CDR1 and CDR2 from the germline V gene are WSHSY and SAAADI. The V end lost 8 bases, the J end lost 6 bases, and 7 bases lay between the germline ends. This CDR3 reads CASWDAEAFF. In DNA, the CDR3 is TGCGCCAGCTGGGACGCTGAAGCTTTCTTT.

The gene calls are TRBV9 and TRBJ2-7, with 12 positions matching TRBD2. This CDR3 spans 16 amino acids. The ends lost 4 bases at V and 6 bases at J; junction bases unmatched: 11. CDR1 and CDR2 from the germline V gene are SGDLS and YYNGEE. The CDR3 sequence: CASSPGASTSGGEQYF. The CDR3 DNA follows: TGTGCCAGCAGCCCTGGAGCCTCGACTAGCGGGGGCGAGCAGTACTTC. The entire variable domain, with the rest obtained from reference TRBV9 and TRBJ2-7, is as follows: DSGVTQTPKHLITATGQRVTLRCSPRSGDLSVYWYQQSLDQGLQFLIQYYNGEERAKGNILERFSAQQFPDLHSELNLSSLELGDSALYFCASSPGASTSGGEQYFGPGTRLTVT.

This chain joins TRBV7-9 and TRBJ2-3, with D perhaps matching TRBD1 (5 bases). This CDR3 is 15 amino acids long. The V end lost 0 bases, the J end lost 1 base, and 8 bases lay between the germline ends. From germline, CDR1 is SEHNR and CDR2 FQNEAQ (reference sequence). The CDR3 region is CASSLAQGRTDTQYF. The CDR3 nucleotides are TGTGCCAGCAGCTTAGCTCAGGGCCGCACAGATACGCAGTATTTT.

This chain uses TRBV7-6 with TRBJ2-3; D is possibly TRBD1 (5 bases). The CDR3 is 16 residues long. Germline CDR1 and CDR2: SGHVS and FNYEAQ. Trimming cost V 5 bases and J 1 base, with 16 bases left between them. CDR3 protein: CASSTHPGLGTDTQYF. The CDR3 DNA sequence: TGTGCCAGCAGCACCCACCCAGGGCTGGGCACAGATACGCAGTATTTT.

The J gene is TRBJ1-3, the V gene TRBV11-2; 7 nucleotides agree with TRBD1. The germline CDR1 and CDR2 sequences are SGHAT and FQNNGV. This CDR3 region has 16 residues. The V and J ends lost 4 bases and 0 bases, in that order; junction bases with no gene match: 6. CDR3 nucleotide sequence: TGTGCCAGCAGCTCCCGGACAGGCATCTCTGGAAACACCATATATTTT. It yields the protein CASSSRTGISGNTIYF.